Below are 12 T cell receptor beta chains sequenced from a single sample in a study of patients and donors after allogeneic stem cell transplantation. TCRdb reprocessed the RT-PCR reads with MiXCR, giving one entry per CDR3 protein. The sample lists a few hundred thousand distinct CDR3 sequences; over 30% were seen once. Material for sequencing was blood, either unsorted or a sorted T cell fraction (not recorded which). Receptor source: a human donor who was either an allogeneic HSCT recipient or a stem cell or donor lymphocyte infusion donor (not recorded which). It is not recorded whose cells these are; they may come from a transplant donor.

The chain couples TRBV7-2 to TRBJ2-5; 7 nucleotides align to TRBD1. V was pared by 2 bases and J by 2 bases, with 8 bases of the junction left unmatched. The length of the CDR3 is 16 residues. CDR1 SGHTA and CDR2 FQGNSA come from the germline V gene. CDR3 sequence: CASSLRGTELQETQYF. The CDR3 DNA follows: TGTGCCAGCAGCTTAAGGGGGACAGAATTACAAGAGACCCAGTACTTC.

The chain links TRBV20-1 to TRBJ2-3, with D unclear. Between the trimmed V and J ends, which lost 1 base and 6 bases, there was a span of 5 bases. This CDR3 is 11 amino acids long. Germline values: CDR1 DFQATT, CDR2 SNEGSKA (reference sequence). The CDR3 region has the DNA TGCAGTGCTAGAGGTGGGGATACGCAGTATTTT. The encoded protein is CSARGGDTQYF.

This clonotype was seen just once. This chain links TRBV18 with TRBJ2-7; tentatively, D is TRBD1 (6 bases). V was shortened by 3 bases and J by 6 bases, with 15 bases between the two germline ends. The CDR3 has 14 amino acids. The germline CDR1 and CDR2 sequences are KGHSH and LQKENI. Written as DNA, the CDR3 is TGTGCCAGCTCACCTACAGGGACCCCGCTCGAGCAGTACTTC. Protein sequence: CASSPTGTPLEQYF.

The chain has TRBV4-3 and TRBJ2-7; tentatively, D is TRBD1 (6 bases). Trimming stripped 0 bases from V and 2 bases from J, with 11 bases between. CDR1 and CDR2 from the germline V gene are LGHNA and YSLEER. CDR3 length: 15 residues. CDR3 nucleotide sequence: TGCGCCAGCAGCCAAGATCGAGCAGGGGCCTACGAGCAGTACTTC. Translation gives CASSQDRAGAYEQYF.

This clonotype occurred a few times. This chain connects TRBV11-2 to TRBJ1-1; D call uncertain. V was pared by 3 bases and J by 3 bases, with 8 bases between. Germline V lookup: CDR1 SGHAT, CDR2 FQNNGV. The length of the CDR3 is 13 residues. CDR3 DNA sequence: TGTGCCAGCAGCTTGAGTTTGGACACTGAAGCTTTCTTT. Translation: CASSLSLDTEAFF.

This clonotype was counted many times. The chain couples TRBV20-1 to TRBJ2-7; weak D call: TRBD1 (5 bases). V gave up 4 bases and J gave up 1 base, with 14 bases separating them. The CDR3 has 14 residues. Germline CDR1 is DFQATT and CDR2 is SNEGSKA (reference sequence). The CDR3 reads CSAIDSFLSYEQYF. The CDR3, as DNA: TGCAGTGCTATTGACAGTTTTCTTTCCTACGAGCAGTACTTC.

The V and J genes are TRBV6-6 and TRBJ1-2, with D uncertain. The germline V gene has CDR1 MNHNY and CDR2 SVGAGI (reference sequence). With 0 bases removed from V and 3 bases from J, the gap between germline ends came to 11 bases. CDR3 size: 15 residues. The CDR3 is CASSYSPPQDYGYTF. As DNA, the CDR3 is TGTGCCAGCAGTTACTCGCCGCCGCAGGACTATGGCTACACCTTC.

This sequence joins TRBV10-3 and TRBJ2-1; 11 bases fit TRBD2. Germline CDR1 reads ENHRY; CDR2 reads SYGVKD. CDR3 length equals 15 residues. J was trimmed by 5 bases and V by 5 bases; bases with no gene match: 5. The CDR3 bases are TGTGCCATCAGTCCGACTAGCGGGGCGAACAATGAGCAGTTCTTC. As protein: CAISPTSGANNEQFF.

This chain uses TRBV5-5 with TRBJ1-1, with D possibly TRBD1 on 6 matching bases. The CDR3 is 15 amino acids. Germline V gene lookup returns CDR1 SGHKS and CDR2 YYEKEE (reference sequence). Trimming took 0 bases from V and 3 from J, leaving 12 bases between them. The CDR3 coding sequence is TGTGCCAGCAGCTTGGCAGACAGGACCTACACTGAAGCTTTCTTT. Protein sequence: CASSLADRTYTEAFF.

This clonotype was detected ten times or more. The chain recombines TRBV12-3 or TRBV12-4 with TRBJ1-2; tentatively, D is TRBD1 (6 bases). V was clipped by 6 bases and J by 1 base, with 12 bases between them. The CDR3 sequence is 14 residues long. This chain's CDR3 is CASSQGTLNYGYTF. The CDR3 DNA follows: TGTGCCAGCAGCCAGGGGACCCTTAACTATGGCTACACCTTC.

This chain connects TRBV12-3 or TRBV12-4 to TRBJ1-2, with D possibly TRBD1 on 5 matching bases. Trimming took off 4 bases at V and 0 bases at J, with 9 bases between the two ends. CDR3 length: 14 amino acids. The CDR3 sequence is CASSWGIANYGYTF. The CDR3 DNA is TGTGCCAGCAGTTGGGGGATAGCTAACTATGGCTACACCTTC.

This chain connects TRBV25-1 to TRBJ2-3; D is ambiguous. Germline CDR1 and CDR2: MGHDK and SYGVNS. This CDR3 has 13 amino acids. V was clipped by 2 bases and J by 2 bases, with 5 bases between them. The CDR3 reads CASSEGNTDTQYF. The CDR3 DNA is TGTGCCAGCAGTGAAGGGAACACAGATACGCAGTATTTT.